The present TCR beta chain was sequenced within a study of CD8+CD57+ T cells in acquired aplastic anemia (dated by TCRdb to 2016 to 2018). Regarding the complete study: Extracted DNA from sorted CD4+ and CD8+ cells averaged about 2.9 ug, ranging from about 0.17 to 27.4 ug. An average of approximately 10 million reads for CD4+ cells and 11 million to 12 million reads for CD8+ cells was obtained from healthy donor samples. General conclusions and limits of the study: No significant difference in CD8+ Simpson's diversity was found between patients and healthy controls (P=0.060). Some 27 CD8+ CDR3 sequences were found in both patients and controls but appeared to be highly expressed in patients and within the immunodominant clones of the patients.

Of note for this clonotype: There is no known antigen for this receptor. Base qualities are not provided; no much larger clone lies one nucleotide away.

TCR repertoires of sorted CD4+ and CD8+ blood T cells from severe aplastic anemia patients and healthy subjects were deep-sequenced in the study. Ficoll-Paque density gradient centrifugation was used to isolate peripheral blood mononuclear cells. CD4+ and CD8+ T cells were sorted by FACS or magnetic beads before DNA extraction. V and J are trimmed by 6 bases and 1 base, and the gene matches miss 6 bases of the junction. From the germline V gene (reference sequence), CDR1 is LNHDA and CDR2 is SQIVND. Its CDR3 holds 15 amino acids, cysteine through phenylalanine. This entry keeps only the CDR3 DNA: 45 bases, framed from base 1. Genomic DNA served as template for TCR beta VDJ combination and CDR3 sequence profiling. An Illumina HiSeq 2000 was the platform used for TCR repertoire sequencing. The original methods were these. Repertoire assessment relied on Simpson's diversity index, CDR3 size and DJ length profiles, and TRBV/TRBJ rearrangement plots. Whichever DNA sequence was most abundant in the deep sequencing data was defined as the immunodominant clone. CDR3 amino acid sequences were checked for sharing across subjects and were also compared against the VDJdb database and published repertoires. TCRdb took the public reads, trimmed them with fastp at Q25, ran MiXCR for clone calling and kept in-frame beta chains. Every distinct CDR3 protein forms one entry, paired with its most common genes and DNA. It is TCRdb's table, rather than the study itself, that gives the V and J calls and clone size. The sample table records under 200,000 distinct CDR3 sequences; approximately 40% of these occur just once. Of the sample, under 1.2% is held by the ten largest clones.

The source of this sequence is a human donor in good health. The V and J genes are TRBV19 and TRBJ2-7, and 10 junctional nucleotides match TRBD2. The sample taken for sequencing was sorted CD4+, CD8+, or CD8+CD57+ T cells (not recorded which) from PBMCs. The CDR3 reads CASSDSGGYSYEQYF. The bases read TGTGCCAGTAGCGATAGCGGGGGGTATTCCTACGAGCAGTACTTC.